Here is one T cell receptor (beta chain) with its context. The antigen is undetermined. Study-level points and caveats: Tumor Treg TCRs overlapped most with tumor naive CD4+ cells. Larger-cohort validation covered only one TCR beta V-J rearrangement.

This CDR3 contains 12 residues. Trimming pared 5 bases from V and 2 bases from J, leaving 4 bases between. Per the germline V gene, CDR1 is MDHEN and CDR2 is SYDVKM. TCRdb re-analysed the 5' RACE reads in MiXCR, keeping a single row per CDR3 protein. The table records roughly 42,000 distinct CDR3 sequences, 30% of them present only once. The chain links TRBV28 to TRBJ2-1; D gene uncertain. The receptor's source is a female donor with breast cancer. Specimen: tumor-infiltrating memory CD4+ T cells sorted from the breast tumor. Subset defined: memory CD4+ T cells, CD4+CD45RO+CD25-. CDR3 residues: CASSQTYNEQFF. In DNA form, the CDR3 reads TGTGCCAGCAGTCAGACCTACAATGAGCAGTTCTTC.